Listed below are T cell receptor beta chains from one sample, sequenced in a study of early T cells in non-severe SARS-CoV-2 infection. MiXCR, run by TCRdb on the 5' RACE reads, gives a single entry per CDR3 protein. In the table there are over 50,000 distinct CDR3 sequences, roughly 12% of which are singletons. The sample comprised whole blood. These receptors originate from an adult who was a healthcare worker with PCR-confirmed SARS-CoV-2 infection or an uninfected control (not recorded which). Both conserved end residues are part of each CDR3. D genes are given only for firm matches. Size is omitted from some rows. Given values are once, few, many or a class for expanded clones.

v_call	clone_size	d_call	j_call	cdr3_nt	cdr3_aa
TRBV29-1	-	-	TRBJ1-2	TGCAGCACCGATATCCCCCGGGACGGAACTAACTATGGCTACACCTTC	CSTDIPRDGTNYGYTF
TRBV11-3	many	-	TRBJ2-7	TGTGCCAGCAGCTTAGGTTTACTCGAGCAGTACTTC	CASSLGLLEQYF
TRBV28	-	TRBD1	TRBJ2-2	TGTGCCATCGAGGACAGGTTCGACACCGGGGAGCTGTTTTTT	CAIEDRFDTGELFF
TRBV5-4	many	TRBD2	TRBJ2-1	TGTGCCAGCAGCATTAGCGGGGAGCCCTACAATGAGCAGTTCTTC	CASSISGEPYNEQFF
TRBV6-1	many	-	TRBJ2-3	TGTGCCAGCAGTGAACCATGGGATAGCACAGATACGCAGTATTTT	CASSEPWDSTDTQYF
TRBV7-2	many	-	TRBJ1-2	TGTGCCAGCAGCCCGGACAGTTTGTATGGCTACACCTTC	CASSPDSLYGYTF
TRBV4-1	-	TRBD1	TRBJ1-3	TGCGCCAGCAGCCAATACCCGGGACAGCTCTCTGATGGCCCCTCTGGAAACACCATATATTTT	CASSQYPGQLSDGPSGNTIYF
TRBV10-3	many	TRBD1	TRBJ2-7	TGTGCCATCAGTGACGCTAGGACAGGGAGCTCCTACGAGCAGTACTTC	CAISDARTGSSYEQYF
TRBV11-1	many	-	TRBJ2-1	TGTGCCAGCAGCTTATCGCGTGTAAGGGGTGAGCAGTTCTTC	CASSLSRVRGEQFF
TRBV29-1	few	TRBD1	TRBJ1-2	TGCAGCGTACAGGGGCAGACAGGTGGCTCCTATGGCTACACCTTC	CSVQGQTGGSYGYTF
TRBV2	many	TRBD1	TRBJ2-7	TGTGCCAGCAGTCAACCCCAACAGGGGGCTCGGGGCGAGCAGTACTTC	CASSQPQQGARGEQYF
TRBV4-1	many	-	TRBJ1-4	TGCGCCAGCAGCCCGCCTGGGGGTGAAAAACTGTTTTTT	CASSPPGGEKLFF
TRBV6-5	many	TRBD2	TRBJ2-1	TGTGCCAGCAGGGAAAGACTAGCGGGAGTTAGGAATGAGCAGTTCTTC	CASRERLAGVRNEQFF
TRBV29-1	few	-	TRBJ1-2	TGCAGCGCCCGCGGAGACGATGGCTACACCTTC	CSARGDDGYTF
TRBV12-3/TRBV12-4	-	-	TRBJ2-1	TGTGCCAGCAGTTTAGTGAGACCTTACAATGAGCAGTTCTTC	CASSLVRPYNEQFF
TRBV10-3	once	TRBD1	TRBJ1-1	TGTGCCATCAGTGAGTCGACAGGGATCAACACTGAAGCTTTCTTT	CAISESTGINTEAFF
TRBV7-2	many	-	TRBJ1-5	TGTGCCAGCAGCTTAGGAGGGGTGCAGCCCCAGCATTTT	CASSLGGVQPQHF
TRBV13	-	TRBD2	TRBJ2-1	TGTGCCAGCAGCCAACGTAGCGGGATAGGTTACAATGAGCAGTTCTTC	CASSQRSGIGYNEQFF
TRBV29-1	few	-	TRBJ2-3	TGCAGCGTCCAAACCGGGGAGGGCACAGATACGCAGTATTTT	CSVQTGEGTDTQYF
TRBV3-1	many	-	TRBJ2-3	TGTGCCAGCAGCCAAGCGGGGCTAGCTGTGGTGACAGATACGCAGTATTTT	CASSQAGLAVVTDTQYF
TRBV12-3/TRBV12-4	many	-	TRBJ1-1	TGTGCCAGCAGTTCCAGGGAGAACACTGAAGCTTTCTTT	CASSSRENTEAFF
TRBV28	-	TRBD1	TRBJ2-7	TGTGCCAGCAGCGACAGGGAAAGCGAGCAGTACTTC	CASSDRESEQYF
TRBV6-1	few	-	TRBJ2-1	TGTGCCAGCAGGACTCATGAGCAGTTCTTC	CASRTHEQFF
TRBV19	many	-	TRBJ2-1	TGTGCCAGTAGTATTGTGGGGACTGAGCAGTTCTTC	CASSIVGTEQFF
TRBV20-1	-	-	TRBJ1-2	TGCAGTGCTCTACCCACGGCGGGGGATGGCTACACCTTC	CSALPTAGDGYTF
TRBV7-2	few	-	TRBJ1-1	TGTGCCAGCAGTCGAGGGATTGCGGGGACTGAAGCTTTCTTT	CASSRGIAGTEAFF
TRBV12-3/TRBV12-4	-	-	TRBJ2-5	TGTGCCAGCCTTGATGCGGGCGTTGGTCGAGAGACCCAGTACTTC	CASLDAGVGRETQYF
TRBV12-3/TRBV12-4	-	-	TRBJ1-4	TGTGCCAGCAGTTTATTGGGTGGGGATGAAAAACTGTTTTTT	CASSLLGGDEKLFF
TRBV5-1	few	-	TRBJ2-2	TGCGCCAGCAGCTTGGATCACAGGTCGACGAACACCGGGGAGCTGTTTTTT	CASSLDHRSTNTGELFF
TRBV7-3	many	TRBD1	TRBJ1-1	TGTGCCAGCAGCCTACAGGGGGCCAACACTGAAGCTTTCTTT	CASSLQGANTEAFF
TRBV27	few	TRBD2	TRBJ2-1	TGTGCCAGCAGTTCTGGACTAGCGGGAGGGCCCGGGTACAATGAGCAGTTCTTC	CASSSGLAGGPGYNEQFF
TRBV3-1	many	-	TRBJ1-2	TGTGCCAGCAGCCAAGATAGCCGCGGGGCGCATGGCTACACCTTC	CASSQDSRGAHGYTF
TRBV29-1	many	TRBD1	TRBJ2-2	TGCAGCGTTAAGAGACAGGGGGCGATCGGGGAGCTGTTTTTT	CSVKRQGAIGELFF
TRBV5-1	few	-	TRBJ2-7	TGCGCCAGCAGCTCCCTACAGAATACCTACGAGCAGTACTTC	CASSSLQNTYEQYF
TRBV5-1	many	TRBD2	TRBJ2-7	TGCGCCAGCAGCCCCCCACGGACTAGCGGGGGAGAAGAGCAGTACTTC	CASSPPRTSGGEEQYF
TRBV6-5	few	-	TRBJ2-3	TGTGCCAGCAGTAGGGGGTGGGGGGGCACAGATACGCAGTATTTT	CASSRGWGGTDTQYF
TRBV28	-	-	TRBJ2-7	TGTGCCAGCAGTTTGGAGGGTCTATACGAGCAGTACTTC	CASSLEGLYEQYF
TRBV12-3/TRBV12-4	many	-	TRBJ2-7	TGTGCCAGCAGTTTAATCCACATGAGCGAGCAGTACTTC	CASSLIHMSEQYF
TRBV15	many	TRBD2	TRBJ2-5	TGTGCCACCAGCACGCTACCGCCGGGACTAGCGGGCCAGACCCAGTACTTC	CATSTLPPGLAGQTQYF
TRBV3-1	many	-	TRBJ2-3	TGTGCCAGCAGCCCAAGAAAGCCCTTCGGGGTCTTTGGGACAGATACGCAGTATTTT	CASSPRKPFGVFGTDTQYF
TRBV29-1	-	-	TRBJ2-7	TGCAGCGTAGGGGACTACGAGCAGTACTTC	CSVGDYEQYF
TRBV12-3/TRBV12-4	once	-	TRBJ2-3	TGTGCCAGCAGTTATGTCAGGGGCACAGATACGCAGTATTTT	CASSYVRGTDTQYF
TRBV19	-	-	TRBJ2-3	TGTGCCAGTAGTATGGGACACCGAGATACGCAGTATTTT	CASSMGHRDTQYF
TRBV7-6	-	-	TRBJ2-1	TGTGCCAGCAGCCCCCCGGATCCCAGCCCCCCTTTTACCGAACCCTACAATGAGCAGTTCTTC	CASSPPDPSPPFTEPYNEQFF
TRBV7-6	many	-	TRBJ2-7	TGTGCCAGCAGCCCGAGGGGTGGTAAGAACGAGCAGTACTTC	CASSPRGGKNEQYF
TRBV5-1	many	-	TRBJ1-3	TGCGCCAGCAGCTTGGGACAGGCACACTCTGGAAACACCATATATTTT	CASSLGQAHSGNTIYF